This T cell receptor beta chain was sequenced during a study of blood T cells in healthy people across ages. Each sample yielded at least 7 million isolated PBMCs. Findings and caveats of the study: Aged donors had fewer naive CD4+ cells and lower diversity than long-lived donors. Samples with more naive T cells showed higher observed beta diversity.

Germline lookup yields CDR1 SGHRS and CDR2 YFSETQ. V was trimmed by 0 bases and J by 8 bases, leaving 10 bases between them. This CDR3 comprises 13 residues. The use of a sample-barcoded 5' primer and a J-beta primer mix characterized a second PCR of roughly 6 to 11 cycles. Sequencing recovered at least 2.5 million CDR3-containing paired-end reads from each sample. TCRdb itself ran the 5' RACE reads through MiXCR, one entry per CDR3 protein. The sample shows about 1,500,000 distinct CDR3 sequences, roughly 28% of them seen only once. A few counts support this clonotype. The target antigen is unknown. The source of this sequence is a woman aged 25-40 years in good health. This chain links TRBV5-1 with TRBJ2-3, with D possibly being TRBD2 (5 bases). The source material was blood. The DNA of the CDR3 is TGCGCCAGCAGCTTGGACGTGGAGGCTACGCAGTATTTT. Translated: CASSLDVEATQYF.